Listed below are T cell receptor beta chains from one sample, sequenced in a study of OX40 agonist ivuxolimab in advanced cancers. Libraries were prepared by immunoSEQ multiplex PCR; TCRdb keeps only in-frame clonotypes and omits some of them. Among over 55,000 clones listed, 81% were seen once. The sequenced sample was CD4+ or CD8+ T cells sorted from blood, obtained in a trial of the OX40 agonist ivuxolimab. The origin of the receptors is an adult with an advanced solid tumor such as melanoma, head and neck, liver or kidney cancer. CDR3s include the opening cysteine and the closing phenylalanine or tryptophan. D genes are given only for firm matches. The size field is filled for only some rows; it gives once, few, many or a size class.

j_call | clone_size | d_call | v_call | cdr3_aa | cdr3_nt
TRBJ2-2 | . | . | TRBV4-2 | CASSQDVGVGTGELFF | TGTGCCAGCAGCCAAGACGTGGGAGTAGGAACCGGGGAGCTGTTTTTT
TRBJ2-5 | . | TRBD2 | TRBV11-2 | CASSSSGGSQETQYF | TGTGCCAGCAGCAGTAGCGGGGGGTCCCAAGAGACCCAGTACTTC
TRBJ2-3 | . | TRBD1 | TRBV7-9 | CASSSPGDRGLSLADTQYF | TGTGCCAGCAGCTCCCCCGGGGACAGGGGGCTCAGTTTGGCAGATACGCAGTATTTT
TRBJ1-5 | . | . | TRBV2 | CASGMGAVTNQPQHF | TGTGCCAGCGGGATGGGGGCAGTGACGAATCAGCCCCAGCATTTT
TRBJ2-1 | . | TRBD2 | TRBV9 | CASSVDGRTYNEQFF | TGTGCCAGCAGCGTAGACGGGAGGACCTACAATGAGCAGTTCTTC
TRBJ2-7 | . | TRBD2 | TRBV27 | CASSLLAGPDLEQYF | TGTGCCAGCAGCCTGCTAGCGGGACCCGATCTGGAGCAGTACTTC
TRBJ2-5 | . | TRBD1 | TRBV5-6 | CASSPWDRLLQETQYF | TGTGCCAGCAGCCCGTGGGACAGACTTCTCCAAGAGACCCAGTACTTC
TRBJ1-1 | . | TRBD1 | TRBV11-2 | CASSYGQGGVGTEAFF | TGTGCCAGCAGCTACGGACAGGGGGGAGTTGGCACTGAAGCTTTCTTT
TRBJ2-2 | . | . | TRBV5-1 | CASRDGPGELFF | TGCGCCAGCAGGGACGGTCCCGGGGAGCTGTTTTTT
TRBJ2-2 | once | . | TRBV7-2 | CASSTGREDTGELFF | TGTGCCAGCAGTACCGGGCGGGAAGACACCGGGGAGCTGTTTTTT
TRBJ2-1 | . | . | TRBV18 | CASSPGDVSYNEQFF | TGTGCCAGCTCACCCGGGGACGTCTCCTACAATGAGCAGTTCTTC
TRBJ2-3 | . | . | TRBV30 | CAWSVLDFLDTQYF | TGTGCCTGGAGTGTACTGGACTTCTTGGATACGCAGTATTTT
TRBJ2-3 | . | . | TRBV11-3 | CASSLGSTSTDTQYF | TGTGCCAGCAGCTTGGGCAGCACTAGCACAGATACGCAGTATTTT
TRBJ2-7 | . | . | TRBV9 | CASSVESRSEQYF | TGTGCCAGCAGCGTAGAGTCCCGGTCCGAGCAGTACTTC
TRBJ2-5 | . | TRBD1 | TRBV29-1 | CSVRGGTGGWETQYF | TGCAGCGTCCGAGGCGGGACAGGGGGTTGGGAGACCCAGTACTTC
TRBJ1-2 | . | . | TRBV5-4 | CASTQPTSGVYGYTF | TGTGCCAGCACCCAGCCGACCTCAGGGGTTTATGGCTACACCTTC
TRBJ1-1 | . | . | TRBV27 | CASSHNSLRRDMNTEAFF | TGTGCCAGCAGCCACAATTCCTTAAGAAGGGATATGAACACTGAAGCTTTCTTT
TRBJ1-2 | . | TRBD1 | TRBV7-9 | CASSLSGTGIHGYTF | TGTGCCAGCAGCTTAAGCGGGACAGGGATCCATGGCTACACCTTC
TRBJ1-3 | . | . | TRBV18 | CASSPERSGNTIYF | TGTGCCAGCTCGCCAGAGAGGTCTGGAAACACCATATATTTT
TRBJ2-1 | . | TRBD2 | TRBV7-2 | CASSLVRLAILGEQFF | TGTGCCAGCAGCTTAGTTCGACTAGCGATCTTAGGTGAGCAGTTCTTC
TRBJ1-1 | . | . | TRBV5-1 | CASNRGGAAVNTEAFF | TGCGCCAGCAATCGGGGGGGCGCCGCGGTGAACACTGAAGCTTTCTTT
TRBJ1-2 | . | TRBD1 | TRBV29-1 | CSVAGTDLWGYTF | TGCAGCGTAGCGGGGACAGACCTTTGGGGCTACACCTTC
TRBJ2-5 | . | . | TRBV4-2 | CASSQVLSREETQYF | TGTGCCAGCAGCCAAGTCCTCTCCAGGGAAGAGACCCAGTACTTC
TRBJ1-6 | once | . | TRBV30 | CAWSAQGYSPLHF | TGTGCCTGGAGTGCCCAGGGTTATTCACCCCTCCACTTT
TRBJ2-7 | . | . | TRBV10-1 | CASSPGQHPYEQYF | TGCGCCAGCAGTCCGGGGCAGCACCCCTACGAGCAGTACTTC
TRBJ2-7 | . | . | TRBV5-6 | CASSFVHHSYYEQYF | TGTGCCAGCAGCTTCGTTCATCACAGCTACTACGAGCAGTACTTC